This T cell receptor (beta chain) was sequenced in a study of T cells in Graves' hyperthyroidism and ophthalmopathy. RNA transcripts gave rise to amplified TCR beta CDR3 regions. The primer set for the first-round RT-PCR of the TCR CDR3 was HTBI. MiXCR was run by TCRdb on the multiplex PCR reads, yielding one entry per CDR3 protein. The sample yields nearly 600,000 distinct CDR3 sequences, around 14% seen once. V trimming: 0 bases; J trimming: 5 bases; junction bases outside the gene matches: 10. The germline V gene has CDR1 LGHDT and CDR2 YNNKEL (reference sequence). CDR3 length equals 17 residues. This sequence was found in a woman aged 18-29 years with Graves' ophthalmopathy. The chain uses TRBV3-1 and TRBJ2-7, with 10 bases matching TRBD1. Material: blood. CDR3 sequence: CASSQDRDRGPYDEQYF. The CDR3 DNA reads TGTGCCAGCAGCCAAGATCGGGACAGGGGTCCCTACGACGAGCAGTACTTC.